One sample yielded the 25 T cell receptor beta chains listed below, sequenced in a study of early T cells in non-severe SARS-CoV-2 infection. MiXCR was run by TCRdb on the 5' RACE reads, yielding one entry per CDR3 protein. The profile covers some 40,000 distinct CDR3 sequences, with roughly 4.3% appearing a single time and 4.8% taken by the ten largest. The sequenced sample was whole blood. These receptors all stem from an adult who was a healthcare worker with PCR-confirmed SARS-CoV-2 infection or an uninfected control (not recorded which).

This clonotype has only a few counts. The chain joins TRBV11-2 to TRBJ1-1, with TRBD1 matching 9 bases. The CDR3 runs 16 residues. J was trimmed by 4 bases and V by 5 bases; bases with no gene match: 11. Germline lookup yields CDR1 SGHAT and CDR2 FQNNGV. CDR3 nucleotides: TGTGCCAGCAGCGACACAGGGGGCGGGATATCCACTGAAGCTTTCTTT. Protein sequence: CASSDTGGGISTEAFF.

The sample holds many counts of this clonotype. CDR3 coding DNA: TGCAGCTTAAGGGAGATGAACACTGAAGCTTTCTTT. It encodes CSLREMNTEAFF. The chain links TRBV29-1 to TRBJ1-1, with D hard to call. The CDR3 runs 12 residues. The germline V gene encodes CDR1 SQVTM and CDR2 ANQGSEA. V was trimmed by 8 bases and J by 0 bases, leaving 10 bases between them.

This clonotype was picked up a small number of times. This CDR3 is CSAILSSGFSYEQYF. CDR3 nucleotide sequence: TGCAGTGCTATCCTGAGTAGCGGGTTCTCCTACGAGCAGTACTTC. The V and J genes are TRBV20-1 and TRBJ2-7, with 7 bases identical to TRBD2. CDR1 DFQATT and CDR2 SNEGSKA come from the germline V gene (reference sequence). CDR3 length equals 15 residues. With 4 bases clipped from V and 0 bases from J, the junction kept 9 bases outside the gene matches.

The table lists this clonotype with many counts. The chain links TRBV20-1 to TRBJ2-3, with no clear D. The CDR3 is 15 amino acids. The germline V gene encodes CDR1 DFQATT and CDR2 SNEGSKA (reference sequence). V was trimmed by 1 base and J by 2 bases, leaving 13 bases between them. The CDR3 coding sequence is TGCAGTGCTAGAGGGAACTTCAAAGTCACAGATACGCAGTATTTT. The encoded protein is CSARGNFKVTDTQYF.

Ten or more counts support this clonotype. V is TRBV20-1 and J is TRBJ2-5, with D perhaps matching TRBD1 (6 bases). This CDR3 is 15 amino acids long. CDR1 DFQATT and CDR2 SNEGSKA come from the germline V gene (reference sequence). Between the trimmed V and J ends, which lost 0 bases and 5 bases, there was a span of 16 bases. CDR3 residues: CSARDDGGWKETQYF. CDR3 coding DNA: TGCAGTGCTAGAGACGATGGGGGCTGGAAGGAGACCCAGTACTTC.

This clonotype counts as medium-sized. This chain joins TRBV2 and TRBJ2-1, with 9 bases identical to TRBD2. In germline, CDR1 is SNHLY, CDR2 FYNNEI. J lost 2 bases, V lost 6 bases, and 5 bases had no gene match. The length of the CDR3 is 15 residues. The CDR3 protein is CASRGLAGPYNEQFF. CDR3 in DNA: TGTGCCAGCAGAGGGCTAGCGGGGCCCTACAATGAGCAGTTCTTC.

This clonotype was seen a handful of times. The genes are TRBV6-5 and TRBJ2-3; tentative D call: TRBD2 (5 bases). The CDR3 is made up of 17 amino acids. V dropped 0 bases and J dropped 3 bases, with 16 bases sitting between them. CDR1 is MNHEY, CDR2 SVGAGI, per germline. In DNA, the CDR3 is TGTGCCAGCAGTTACTCGATTGAGGGCGTCGGGACAGATACGCAGTATTTT. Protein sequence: CASSYSIEGVGTDTQYF.

The CDR3 coding sequence is TGTGCCACCAAGACAGGGGAGAACACCGGGGAGCTGTTTTTT. Encoded protein: CATKTGENTGELFF. This chain connects TRBV10-3 to TRBJ2-2, with TRBD1 matching 8 bases. This CDR3 spans 14 amino acids. Germline lookup yields CDR1 ENHRY and CDR2 SYGVKD. J gave up 1 base and V 10 bases, and 5 bases lay outside the gene matches.

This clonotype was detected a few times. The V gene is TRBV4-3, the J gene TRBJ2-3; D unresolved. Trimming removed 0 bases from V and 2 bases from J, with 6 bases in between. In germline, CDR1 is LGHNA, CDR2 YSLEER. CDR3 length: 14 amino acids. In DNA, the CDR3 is TGCGCCAGCAGCCAAGACCAAAACACAGATACGCAGTATTTT. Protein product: CASSQDQNTDTQYF.

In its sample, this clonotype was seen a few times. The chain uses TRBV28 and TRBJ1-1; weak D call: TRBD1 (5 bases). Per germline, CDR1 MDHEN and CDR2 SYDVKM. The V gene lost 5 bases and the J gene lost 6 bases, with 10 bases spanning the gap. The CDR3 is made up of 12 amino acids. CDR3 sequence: CASSMGVAEAFF. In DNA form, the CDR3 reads TGTGCCAGCAGTATGGGGGTCGCTGAAGCTTTCTTT.

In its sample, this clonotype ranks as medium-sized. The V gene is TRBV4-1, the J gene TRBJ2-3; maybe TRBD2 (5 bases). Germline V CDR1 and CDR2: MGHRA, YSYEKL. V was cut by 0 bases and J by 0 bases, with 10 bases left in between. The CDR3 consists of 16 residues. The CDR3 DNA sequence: TGCGCCAGCAGCCAAGAGAGCGGCCCTAGCACAGATACGCAGTATTTT. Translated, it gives CASSQESGPSTDTQYF.

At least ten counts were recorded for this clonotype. Written as DNA, the CDR3 is TGTGCCAGCAGTTTATACGGCTTTGGGGCGGGTTTGACTGAAGCTTTCTTT. This sequence encodes CASSLYGFGAGLTEAFF. The rearrangement joins TRBV27 to TRBJ1-1; TRBD1 is a possible D gene (5 bases). The CDR3 contains 17 residues. Deletions cut 1 base from V and 5 bases from J, with 20 bases between. CDR1 and CDR2 (germline): MNHEY, SMNVEV (reference sequence).

CDR3 in DNA: TGTGCCAGCAGCACGGACAGGGCGTTCTCTGGAAACACCATATATTTT. Protein sequence: CASSTDRAFSGNTIYF. The chain uses TRBV11-2 and TRBJ1-3; 8 nucleotides line up with TRBD1. The CDR3 has 16 residues. Unmatched junction bases numbered 6, after V lost 5 bases and J lost 0 bases. Germline assignment: CDR1 SGHAT and CDR2 FQNNGV.

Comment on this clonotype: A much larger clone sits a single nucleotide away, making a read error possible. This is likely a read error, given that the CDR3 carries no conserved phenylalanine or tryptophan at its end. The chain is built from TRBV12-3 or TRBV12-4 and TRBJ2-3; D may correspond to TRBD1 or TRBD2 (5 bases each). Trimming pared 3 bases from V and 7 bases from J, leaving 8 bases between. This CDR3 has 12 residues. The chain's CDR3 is CASSLGPNTQYS. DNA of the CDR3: TGTGCCAGCAGTTTGGGACCTAATACGCAGTATTCT.

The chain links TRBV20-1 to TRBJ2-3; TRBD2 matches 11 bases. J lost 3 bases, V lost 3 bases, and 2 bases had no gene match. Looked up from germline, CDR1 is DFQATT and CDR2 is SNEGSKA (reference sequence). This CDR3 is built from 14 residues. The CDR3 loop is CSARASGRTDTQYF. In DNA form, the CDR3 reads TGCAGTGCTAGGGCTAGCGGGAGGACAGATACGCAGTATTTT.

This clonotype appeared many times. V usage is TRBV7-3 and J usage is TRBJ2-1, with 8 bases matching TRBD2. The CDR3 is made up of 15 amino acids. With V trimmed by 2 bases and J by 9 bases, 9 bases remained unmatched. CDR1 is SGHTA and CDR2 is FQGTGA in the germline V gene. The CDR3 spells CASSLVSGGPLEQFF. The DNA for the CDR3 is TGTGCCAGCAGCTTAGTGTCGGGAGGGCCGCTTGAGCAGTTCTTC.

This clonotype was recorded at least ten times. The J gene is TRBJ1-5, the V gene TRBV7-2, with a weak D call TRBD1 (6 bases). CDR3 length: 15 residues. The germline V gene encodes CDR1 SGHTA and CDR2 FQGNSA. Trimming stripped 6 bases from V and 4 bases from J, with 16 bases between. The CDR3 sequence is CASSPTGGGNQPQHF. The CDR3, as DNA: TGTGCCAGCAGTCCGACAGGCGGAGGAAATCAGCCCCAGCATTTT.

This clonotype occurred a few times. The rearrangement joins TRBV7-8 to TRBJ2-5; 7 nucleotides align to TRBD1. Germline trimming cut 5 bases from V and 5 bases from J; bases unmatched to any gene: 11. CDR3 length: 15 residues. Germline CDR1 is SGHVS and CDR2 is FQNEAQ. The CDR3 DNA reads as TGTGCCAGCAGCCGCGACAGGGCCTCGAGGGAGACCCAGTACTTC. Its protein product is CASSRDRASRETQYF.

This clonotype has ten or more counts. This chain's CDR3 is CASLGNTEAFF. The CDR3 nucleotides are TGTGCCAGCCTAGGGAACACTGAAGCTTTCTTT. The rearrangement links TRBV12-3 or TRBV12-4 to TRBJ1-1; D remains ambiguous. The CDR3 contains 11 residues. With 8 bases removed from V and 1 base from J, the gap between germline ends came to 5 bases.

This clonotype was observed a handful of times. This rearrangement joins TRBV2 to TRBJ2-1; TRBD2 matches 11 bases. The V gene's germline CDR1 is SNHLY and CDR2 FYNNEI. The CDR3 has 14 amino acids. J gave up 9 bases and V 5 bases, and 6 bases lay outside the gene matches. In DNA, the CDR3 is TGTGCCAGCAGTAAGACTAGCGGGGCTTTTGAGCAGTTCTTC. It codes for CASSKTSGAFEQFF.

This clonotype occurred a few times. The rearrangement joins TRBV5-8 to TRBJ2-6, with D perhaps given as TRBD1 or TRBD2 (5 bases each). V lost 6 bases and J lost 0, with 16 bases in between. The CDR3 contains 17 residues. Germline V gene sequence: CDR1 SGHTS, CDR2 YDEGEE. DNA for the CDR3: TGTGCCAGCACCCATGGTCTGAGGGGCTCTGGGGCCAACGTCCTGACTTTC. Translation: CASTHGLRGSGANVLTF.

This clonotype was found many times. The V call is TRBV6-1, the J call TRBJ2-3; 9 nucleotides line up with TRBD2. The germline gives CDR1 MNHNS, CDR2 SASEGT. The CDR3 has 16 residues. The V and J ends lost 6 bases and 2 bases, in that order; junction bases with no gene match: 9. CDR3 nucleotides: TGTGCCAGCAGCCTCACGCGGGGGGGCAACACAGATACGCAGTATTTT. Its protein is CASSLTRGGNTDTQYF.

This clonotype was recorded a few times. DNA for the CDR3: TGTGCCAGCAGCCGGAGGACCCCCGGTGGAGAGACCCAGTACTTC. Its translation: CASSRRTPGGETQYF. This chain links TRBV3-1 with TRBJ2-5, with D possibly being TRBD2 (5 bases). Germline loops: CDR1 LGHDT, CDR2 YNNKEL (reference sequence). This CDR3 contains 15 residues. The V end lost 4 bases, the J end lost 4 bases, and 16 bases lay between the germline ends.

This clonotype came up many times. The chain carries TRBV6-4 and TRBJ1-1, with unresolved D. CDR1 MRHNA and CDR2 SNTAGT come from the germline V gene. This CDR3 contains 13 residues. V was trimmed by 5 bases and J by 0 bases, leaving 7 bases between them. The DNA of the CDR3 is TGTGCCAGCAGTCTAGAAATGAACACTGAAGCTTTCTTT. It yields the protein CASSLEMNTEAFF.

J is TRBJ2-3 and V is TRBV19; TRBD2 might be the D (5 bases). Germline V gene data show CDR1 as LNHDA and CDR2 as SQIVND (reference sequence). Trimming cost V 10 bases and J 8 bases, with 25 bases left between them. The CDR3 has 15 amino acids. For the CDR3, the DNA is TGTGCCACCACGACTACTTTTTACGCGGGTGGTACGCAGTATTTT. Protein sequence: CATTTTFYAGGTQYF.